This T cell receptor beta chain was sequenced during a study of cytomegalovirus exposure and HLA in healthy donors. Study conclusions and caveats: Earlier findings revealed that most TCR beta V segments proved productive either about 90% or about 30% of the time. Confirmation was obtained in vitro that a few CMV-associated chains are specific for CMV antigens. In most subjects, TCR beta sequences reportedly gave accurate predictions of HLA-A and HLA-B alleles.

Per germline, CDR1 MNHNS and CDR2 SASEGT. CDR3 length: 12 amino acids. Researchers ran the PCR with 60 Vbeta and 13 Jbeta primers. Generated by immunoSEQ multiplex PCR, the TCRdb table keeps only in-frame clones and is missing some. Of over 130,000 clones listed, 66% are singletons. Concerning this clone: Its antigen is still unknown.

Sequenced material: PBMCs. The clonotype comes from a woman in her sixties or seventies in good health and CMV-seronegative. This chain connects TRBV6-1 to TRBJ2-5, with 7 bases fitting TRBD1. Near its end, the DNA agrees better with TRBJ2-7, so the J call may be wrong. The CDR3 DNA reads as TGTGCCAGCGACAGGGCCTTGGGCGAGCAGTACTTC. Its translation is CASDRALGEQYF.